The 10 T cell receptor beta chains in this list originate from one sample, sequenced in a study of tumor-infiltrating lymphocytes in primary liver carcinoma. A constant-region primer primed TCR beta cDNA synthesis from about 0.45 ug of total RNA. Slightly modified ARM-PCR with three nested multiplex PCR rounds yielded TCR beta libraries. Each of the first two PCR rounds ran approximately 10 cycles with TRBV1-TRBV30 forward and C-beta reverse primers. From the multiplex PCR reads, TCRdb called clonotypes with MiXCR, one entry per CDR3 protein. The sample yields about 190,000 distinct CDR3 sequences, around four fifths seen once. Each 20-30 mg portion of unsorted bulk tissue served as the source for co-extraction of RNA and DNA. The sequenced sample was tumor tissue from primary liver carcinoma. The receptors shown here come from a man aged 40-50 years with primary liver carcinoma and hepatitis B virus infection.

As for this clonotype: The conserved closing phenylalanine or tryptophan is absent in this CDR3, likely reflecting a read error. No DNA is shown, since the ends of the CDR3 on it are uncertain; the CDR3 is the one TCRdb lists. The V and J genes are TRBV29-1 and TRBJ2-2; the table's TRBD1 call for D was not verified on the DNA. Germline values: CDR1 SQVTM, CDR2 ANQGSEA. The length of the CDR3 is 11 amino acids, counting both ends. The CDR3 is CGVKGNGELYY.

As regards this clonotype: Because the CDR3 is missing its conserved closing phenylalanine or tryptophan, this is likely a read error. The chain is built from TRBV5-4 and TRBJ2-3; D ambiguous. This CDR3 is 14 amino acids long. The V gene's germline CDR1 is SGHNT and CDR2 YYREEE (reference sequence). The CDR3 bases are TGTGCCAGCAGCTTGGGGGGATCCACAGATAAGCAGTATTTA. Residues: CASSLGGSTDKQYL.

As to this clonotype: A much larger clone differs from this one at a single base, so this may be a read error. V usage is TRBV5-1 and J usage is TRBJ1-5; a possible D gene is TRBD1 (5 bases). The germline gives CDR1 SGHRS, CDR2 YFSETQ. The V end lost 1 base, the J end lost 8 bases, and 16 bases lay between the germline ends. The CDR3 runs to 15 residues. DNA for the CDR3: TGCGCCAGCAGCTTGATGGCAGGGAATGGTGAGCCCCAGCATTTT. This translates into CASSLMAGNGEPQHF.

J is TRBJ2-3 and V is TRBV6-1; no clear D gene. Germline CDR1 MNHNS, CDR2 SASEGT. V shed 10 bases and J shed 6 bases, with 17 bases lying between them. This CDR3 is built from 13 residues. The CDR3 protein is CAIASGYTDTQYF. The DNA of the CDR3 is TGTGCCATCGCATCGGGCTACACGGATACGCAGTATTTT.

Worth noting for this clonotype: A read error may produce the germline difference seen at one junction end. The chain is built from TRBV4-1 and TRBJ2-3; the D gene is possibly TRBD2 (6 bases). Germline V gene data show CDR1 as MGHRA and CDR2 as YSYEKL. The CDR3 length is 16 residues. CDR3 sequence reads: CTSSQDAGGSGDTQYF. The CDR3 nucleotides are TGCACCAGCAGCCAAGATGCAGGAGGGTCGGGAGATACGCAGTATTTT.

This clonotype was counted only a few times. At one end, the junction sequence differs from germline, possibly due to a read error. V gene TRBV11-2 combines with J gene TRBJ1-5, with D perhaps TRBD1 (5 bases). Germline values: CDR1 SGHAT, CDR2 FQNNGV. The CDR3 is 13 amino acids. CDR3 DNA sequence: TGTGCCAACAGCTTAAGGGACGATCAGCCCCAGCATTTT. This codes for CANSLRDDQPQHF.

A remark on this clonotype: At one end the junction does not follow the germline gene, possibly because of a read error. This chain's CDR3 is CVSSQDFPSGISGRADTQYF. The CDR3 bases are TGCGTCAGCAGCCAAGATTTTCCCTCCGGGATTAGCGGGAGAGCAGATACGCAGTATTTT. The J gene is TRBJ2-3, the V gene TRBV4-3; 9 bases are a match to TRBD2. Germline CDR1 and CDR2: LGHNA and YSLEER. The CDR3 length is 20 residues.

This clonotype has a handful of counts. The chain recombines TRBV5-5 with TRBJ1-5, with 8 bases aligning to TRBD1. Unmatched junction bases numbered 10, after V lost 8 bases and J lost 6 bases. The CDR3 is 14 amino acids. From germline, CDR1 is SGHKS and CDR2 YYEKEE (reference sequence). CDR3 protein: CASSSGGTGQPQHF. CDR3 sequence (DNA): TGTGCCAGTAGCAGCGGGGGGACAGGTCAGCCCCAGCATTTT.

This chain uses TRBV7-3 with TRBJ2-7; the D call may be TRBD1 or TRBD2 (7 bases each). Per the germline V gene, CDR1 is SGHTA and CDR2 is FQGTGA. The V end lost 4 bases, the J end lost 7 bases, and 14 bases lay between the germline ends. The CDR3 contains 13 residues. CDR3 sequence reads: CASSSRQGGEQYF. The CDR3 DNA reads as TGTGCCAGCAGCTCTCGACAGGGAGGGGAGCAGTACTTC.

A word on this clonotype: As the CDR3 is not closed by the conserved phenylalanine or tryptophan, this likely results from a read error. The J gene is TRBJ2-7, the V gene TRBV5-6; 10 bases map to TRBD2. The trim removed 2 bases at V and 0 bases at J, leaving 11 bases unmatched. Germline CDR1 and CDR2: SGHDT and YYEEEE. The length of the CDR3 is 18 residues. The CDR3 DNA follows: TGTGCCAGCAGCTTTGGACTAGCGGTAGTCACCAGCTCCTACGAGCAGTACTTA. It specifies CASSFGLAVVTSSYEQYL.